Listed below are T cell receptor beta chains from one sample, sequenced in a study of blood T cell repertoires in COVID-19. TCRdb keeps only in-frame clones here, not all; method: immunoSEQ multiplex PCR. The table includes under 200,000 clones, approximately 90% detected once. Sequencing input: peripheral blood. The receptor source for this set is a man between 40 and 49 years old with active or convalescent COVID-19. CDR3s include the opening cysteine and the closing phenylalanine or tryptophan. A D gene is named only where the DNA matches it firmly. Clone size is shown for a subset of rows, as once, few, many or a class of expanded clone.

d_call	v_call	clone_size	j_call	cdr3_nt	cdr3_aa
TRBD1	TRBV23-1	few	TRBJ2-2	TGCGCCAGCAGTCAATATAATAAGTGGGGCAGGGGGCTTCGGACCGGGGAGCTGTTTTTT	CASSQYNKWGRGLRTGELFF
.	TRBV6-2/TRBV6-3	.	TRBJ2-1	TGTGCCAGCAGTTACTTTCCAGGGCGGTCCTACAATGAGCAGTTCTTC	CASSYFPGRSYNEQFF
TRBD2	TRBV19	.	TRBJ2-7	TGTGCCAGTAGTAGGGGACTAGCGGGAAGGTCCCGTTACGAGCAGTACTTC	CASSRGLAGRSRYEQYF
.	TRBV24-1	.	TRBJ2-5	TGTGCCACCAGTGATTGGGCCGCGGGGAAAGAGACCCAGTACTTC	CATSDWAAGKETQYF
.	TRBV1	.	TRBJ1-3	TGCACCAGCAGCCCAAAGCCCCCGGGAAACACCATATATTTT	CTSSPKPPGNTIYF
TRBD1	TRBV15	.	TRBJ2-7	TGTGCCACCAGCGGGGGGACAGGCTCCTACGAGCAGTACTTC	CATSGGTGSYEQYF
.	TRBV19	.	TRBJ1-1	TGTGCCAGTAGTATACTGGCGGGGTCCCTTGCTTTCTTT	CASSILAGSLAFF
.	TRBV6-1	.	TRBJ1-3	TGTGCCAGCAGTGATTCTTGGGGTGGACTAGACACCATATATTTT	CASSDSWGGLDTIYF
TRBD2	TRBV2	.	TRBJ2-1	TGTGCCAGCAGAGGAGGACTAGCGGGAGCGGGTGAGCAGTTCTTC	CASRGGLAGAGEQFF
.	TRBV6-5	once	TRBJ1-1	TGTGCCAGCAGTTACTCAGGGGGAACTGAAGCTTTCTTT	CASSYSGGTEAFF
.	TRBV12-3/TRBV12-4	few	TRBJ1-2	TGTGCCAGCCGAAAAGCAGGGACTCTGGGCTACACCTTC	CASRKAGTLGYTF
.	TRBV2	once	TRBJ2-3	TGTGCCAGCAAGAAGCGGACGTTGGTCGGCACAGATACGCAGTATTTT	CASKKRTLVGTDTQYF
.	TRBV27	.	TRBJ2-7	TGTGCCAGCAGACGGACATTTTCGAATGCCGAGCAGTACTTC	CASRRTFSNAEQYF
TRBD1	TRBV6-1	.	TRBJ2-7	TGTGCCAGCAGGCTGACAGGGGTTCATAGCGAGCAGTACTTC	CASRLTGVHSEQYF